This T cell receptor beta chain was observed in a study of neurological immune-mediated disorders. This clonotype has ten or more counts. Trimming removed 5 bases from V and 0 bases from J, with 11 bases in between. The CDR3 has 13 residues. Germline CDR1 reads DFQATT; CDR2 reads SNEGSKA (reference sequence). The authors produced cDNA by 5'RACE using 10-nucleotide random UMIs. One entry per CDR3 protein, called by TCRdb with MiXCR from the 5' RACE reads. The sample lists more than 35,000 distinct CDR3 sequences, about 6% occurring once. This TCR was recovered from a middle-aged woman in good health. Sequencing was carried out using CD4+ T cells from blood. The chain has TRBV20-1 and TRBJ2-7, with no clear D. CDR3 region: CSAADAGSYEQYF. The DNA for the CDR3 is TGCAGTGCTGCGGACGCAGGCTCCTACGAGCAGTACTTC.